The 8 T cell receptor beta chains listed next were all sequenced from one sample in a study of blood T cell repertoires in COVID-19. Sequencing used immunoSEQ multiplex PCR; TCRdb keeps in-frame clones, though not all of them. The sample consists of 110,000 to 150,000 clones, 76% of them appearing once. The sample taken for sequencing was peripheral blood. These receptors were taken from a man aged 60 to 75 with acute or convalescent COVID-19.

The rearrangement links TRBV18 to TRBJ2-1; a weak D match, TRBD1 (6 bases). Per germline, CDR1 KGHSH and CDR2 LQKENI. This CDR3 spans 17 amino acids. Trimming took off 6 bases at V and 5 bases at J, with 23 bases between the two ends. The CDR3 nucleotides read TGTGCCAGCTCTCAGGGGAACAGCGGCTACACAAACAATGAGCAGTTCTTC. Its protein product is CASSQGNSGYTNNEQFF.

V gene TRBV11-1 combines with J gene TRBJ2-1; 11 positions agree with TRBD2. Germline V gives CDR1 SGHAT, CDR2 FQDESV (reference sequence). V trimming: 6 bases; J trimming: 4 bases; junction bases outside the gene matches: 5. This CDR3 spans 15 amino acids. This CDR3 is CASSSGLAEYNEQFF. The CDR3 DNA reads TGTGCCAGCAGTTCGGGACTAGCGGAATACAATGAGCAGTTCTTC.

V is TRBV6-6 and J is TRBJ1-5, with D possibly TRBD1 on 5 matching bases. The CDR3 is 14 residues long. V was pared by 0 bases and J by 7 bases, with 10 bases between. CDR1 is MNHNY, CDR2 SVGAGI, per germline (reference sequence). The CDR3 region has the DNA TGTGCCAGCAGTTACTCGACAGCTACGCAGCCCCAGCATTTT. Its translation: CASSYSTATQPQHF.

The chain employs TRBV24-1 and TRBJ2-3, with TRBD2 matching 7 bases. The germline V gene has CDR1 KGHDR and CDR2 SFDVKD. V was pared by 7 bases and J by 0 bases, with 9 bases of the junction left unmatched. The CDR3 has 16 amino acids. CDR3 in amino acids: CATSQIAGTSTDTQYF. The CDR3 DNA sequence: TGTGCCACCAGCCAGATAGCGGGTACTAGCACAGATACGCAGTATTTT.

This clone was recorded a few times. As DNA, the CDR3 is TGTGCCAGCAGTTACGCAGGATCTGAAGCTTTCTTT. This translates into CASSYAGSEAFF. The V and J genes are TRBV6-5 and TRBJ1-1; D is undetermined. Deletions cut 2 bases from V and 6 bases from J, with 7 bases between. This CDR3 is 12 amino acids long. Germline V CDR1 and CDR2: MNHEY, SVGAGI.

The CDR3 DNA is TGCGCCAGCAGCGTGAGTCCCGCACTAGCGGCAGATACGCAGTATTTT. This gives the protein CASSVSPALAADTQYF. This chain uses TRBV5-1 with TRBJ2-3; 8 bases match TRBD2. From germline, CDR1 is SGHRS and CDR2 YFSETQ. V was clipped by 4 bases and J by 4 bases; unmatched bases: 11. This CDR3 is built from 16 residues.

CDR3 DNA sequence: TGTGCCAGTAGTACTGGGATGGCAGGGGGCGGGTACGAGCAGTACTTC. The encoded protein is CASSTGMAGGGYEQYF. The gene calls are TRBV19 and TRBJ2-7; 8 positions agree with TRBD1. This CDR3 spans 16 amino acids. Losses at the gene ends were 4 bases for V and 4 bases for J; bases not matched to a gene: 12. Germline values: CDR1 LNHDA, CDR2 SQIVND (reference sequence).

The V call is TRBV30, the J call TRBJ2-3; possibly TRBD1 for D (5 bases). V was trimmed by 7 bases and J by 0 bases, leaving 14 bases between them. The CDR3 is 14 residues long. The V gene's germline CDR1 is GTSNPN and CDR2 SVGIG (reference sequence). CDR3 sequence: CASSWGGSTDTQYF. The CDR3 nucleotides are TGTGCCTCCTCCTGGGGCGGAAGCACAGATACGCAGTATTTT.